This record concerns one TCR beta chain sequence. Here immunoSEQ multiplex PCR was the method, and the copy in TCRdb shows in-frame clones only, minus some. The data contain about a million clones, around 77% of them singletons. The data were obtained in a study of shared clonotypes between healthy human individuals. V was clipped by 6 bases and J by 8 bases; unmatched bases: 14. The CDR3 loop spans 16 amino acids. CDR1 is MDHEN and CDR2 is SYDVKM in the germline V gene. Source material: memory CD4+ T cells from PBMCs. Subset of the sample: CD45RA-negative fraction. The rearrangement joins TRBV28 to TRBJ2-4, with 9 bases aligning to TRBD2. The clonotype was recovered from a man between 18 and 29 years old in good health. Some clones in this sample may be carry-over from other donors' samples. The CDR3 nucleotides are TGTGCCAGCAGCCCCTCGGTTGCGGGAGGGCTGTACATTCAGTACTTC. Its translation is CASSPSVAGGLYIQYF. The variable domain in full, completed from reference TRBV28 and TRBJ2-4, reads DVKVTQSSRYLVKRTGEKVFLECVQDMDHENMFWYRQDPGLGLRLIYFSYDVKMKEKGDIPEGYSVSREKKERFSLILESASTNQTSMYLCASSPSVAGGLYIQYFGAGTRLSVL.